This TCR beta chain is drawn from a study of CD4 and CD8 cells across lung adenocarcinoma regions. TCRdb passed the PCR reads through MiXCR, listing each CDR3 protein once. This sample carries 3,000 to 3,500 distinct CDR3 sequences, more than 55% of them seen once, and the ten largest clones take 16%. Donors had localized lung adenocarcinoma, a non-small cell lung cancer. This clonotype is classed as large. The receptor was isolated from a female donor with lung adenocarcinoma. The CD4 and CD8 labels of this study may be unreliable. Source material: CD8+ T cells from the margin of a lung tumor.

The CDR3 reads CASSDQLSGANVLTF. In DNA form, the CDR3 reads TGTGCCAGCAGTGACCAGCTCTCTGGGGCCAACGTCCTGACTTTC. V and J are TRBV6-1 and TRBJ2-6; D remains unclear. Deletions cut 3 bases from V and 0 bases from J, with 6 bases between. The CDR3 has 15 amino acids. Germline V CDR1 and CDR2: MNHNS, SASEGT.